These T cell receptor beta chains were read from a single sample in a study of cytomegalovirus exposure and HLA in healthy donors. TCRdb's table, derived via immunoSEQ multiplex PCR, lists solely in-frame clones and lacks some. The data contain more than 95,000 clones, roughly a tenth of them singletons. The sequenced sample was PBMCs. These receptors were collected from a middle-aged man in good health and CMV-seropositive. Each CDR3 is given with its conserved first and last residue. Fields, in order: D gene, J gene, V gene, clone size, CDR3 DNA, CDR3 protein. A D gene is named only where the DNA matches it firmly. Rows give clone size only sometimes, using once, few, many, or a class for an expanded clone.

-	TRBJ2-2	TRBV13	-	TGTGCCAGCAGCAACAACCCTGGCGGTACCGGGGAGCTGTTTTTT	CASSNNPGGTGELFF
TRBD1	TRBJ2-4	TRBV5-1	few	TGCGCCAGCAGCTTGGTAGGACAGGGGGTTAAGGCCAAAAACATTCAGTACTTC	CASSLVGQGVKAKNIQYF
-	TRBJ2-1	TRBV29-1	few	TGCAGCGTTGGAGGGATCTACAATGAGCAGTTCTTC	CSVGGIYNEQFF
-	TRBJ2-7	TRBV6-5	-	TGTGCCAGCAGCAACGGGGGAGTGGGGCCCTACGAGCAGTACTTC	CASSNGGVGPYEQYF
TRBD1	TRBJ2-7	TRBV7-9	-	TGTGCCAGCAGCATCACCTGGGGACAGGGTGGCCACGAGCAGTACTTC	CASSITWGQGGHEQYF
-	TRBJ2-7	TRBV28	few	TGTGCCAGCAGTTTTGGGGGCAGGTACGAGCAGTACTTC	CASSFGGRYEQYF
-	TRBJ2-1	TRBV11-2	-	TGTGCCAGCAGCTTAGGGCAGGGTTTGGATGAGCAGTTCTTC	CASSLGQGLDEQFF
TRBD2	TRBJ2-7	TRBV11-2	few	TGTGCCAGCAGCTCGGGACTAGCGGGGGAGCAGTACTTC	CASSSGLAGEQYF
-	TRBJ2-7	TRBV7-9	-	TGTGCCAGCAGCCCTTCGTCTCGGGACGAGCAGTACTTC	CASSPSSRDEQYF
TRBD1	TRBJ2-1	TRBV2	few	TGTGCCAGCAGCTCCGACAGGGCCGCTAAGCAGTTCTTC	CASSSDRAAKQFF
-	TRBJ1-2	TRBV6-5	-	TGTGCCAGCACCCACGGACAGTCGATTACCTATGGCTACACCTTC	CASTHGQSITYGYTF
-	TRBJ2-7	TRBV5-1	-	TGCGCCAGCAAACCGATCGCAGGAGGGGTTCAGCGCGAGCAGTACTTC	CASKPIAGGVQREQYF
TRBD2	TRBJ2-2	TRBV5-1	few	TGCGCCAGCAGCTTGCAGGCGGGAGGAGGAGGCGGGGAGCTGTTTTTT	CASSLQAGGGGGELFF
TRBD1	TRBJ2-7	TRBV27	-	TGTGCCAGCAGGTTCGGACAGGACGCCTACGAGCAGTACTTC	CASRFGQDAYEQYF
TRBD2	TRBJ2-5	TRBV4-3	-	TGCGCCAGCAGCCAAGAGCCGGGAGGGGGGGGGTACCAAGAGACCCAGTACTTC	CASSQEPGGGGYQETQYF
TRBD1	TRBJ2-5	TRBV27	few	TGTGCCAGCAGTTCCTTGTTGGGACAGGGGGGACAAGAGACCCAGTACTTC	CASSSLLGQGGQETQYF
-	TRBJ1-4	TRBV19	few	TGTGCCAGTACCCTACTCGCAGGGGCAACTAATGAAAAACTGTTTTTT	CASTLLAGATNEKLFF
TRBD1	TRBJ2-1	TRBV13	-	TGTGCCAGCAGCACCTCCGCGGGGACAGGGGTTGATGAGCAGTTCTTC	CASSTSAGTGVDEQFF
-	TRBJ2-5	TRBV28	few	TGTGCCAGCAGCCTATGGAGAGAGACCCAGTACTTC	CASSLWRETQYF
TRBD2	TRBJ2-1	TRBV30	-	TGTGCCTGGGAGCGGGGACTAGCGGGAGTCAATGAGCAGTTCTTC	CAWERGLAGVNEQFF
TRBD2	TRBJ2-5	TRBV4-2	-	TGTGCCAGCAGCCACTTTCAAGCCGGGGGGGACCAAGAGACCCAGTACTTC	CASSHFQAGGDQETQYF
TRBD1	TRBJ1-3	TRBV2	few	TGTGCCAGCAGTGGGGACAGCTCTGGAAACACCATATATTTT	CASSGDSSGNTIYF
-	TRBJ1-2	TRBV25-1	-	TGTGCCAGCAGTGATCCGACAGGATCTAACTATGGCTACACCTTC	CASSDPTGSNYGYTF
TRBD1	TRBJ1-4	TRBV30	few	TGTGCCTGGAGCGTCAGGACAGGGGGCTTTGAAAAACTGTTTTTT	CAWSVRTGGFEKLFF
-	TRBJ2-7	TRBV11-1	-	TGTGCCAGCAGCTTAGTGGGAGAAAGCTACGAGCAGTACTTC	CASSLVGESYEQYF
TRBD1	TRBJ1-1	TRBV5-1	-	TGCGCCAGCAGCTGGGGGACAGGGTGGGACACTGAAGCTTTCTTT	CASSWGTGWDTEAFF
-	TRBJ2-1	TRBV7-9	-	TGTGCCAGCAGCTTAGGGAGGAATGAGCAGTTCTTC	CASSLGRNEQFF
-	TRBJ2-3	TRBV15	-	TGTGCCACCAGCAGAGATGGAGGAGGGGATCGGGATACGCAGTATTTT	CATSRDGGGDRDTQYF
TRBD1	TRBJ1-5	TRBV27	-	TGTGCCAGCAGTTTAGGGGGACAGGGGGCCTTCAATCAGCCCCAGCATTTT	CASSLGGQGAFNQPQHF
-	TRBJ1-2	TRBV7-9	-	TGTGCCAGCAGCTTAAACTCTAACTATGGCTACACCTTC	CASSLNSNYGYTF
-	TRBJ1-2	TRBV11-2	-	TGTGCCAGCAGCTTAGCGGGTGGAACGGCGAATTCCTATGGCTACACCTTC	CASSLAGGTANSYGYTF
TRBD1	TRBJ2-3	TRBV7-7	-	TGTGCTAGCAGCTTAGGGGGGACAGGAGGAGATACGCAGTATTTT	CASSLGGTGGDTQYF
TRBD2	TRBJ2-1	TRBV9	-	TGTGCCAGCAGCGTAGCTTGGACTAGCGGGTATGAGCAGTTCTTC	CASSVAWTSGYEQFF
-	TRBJ1-5	TRBV19	few	TGTGCCAGTAGTACTACAGGGAATAGCAATCAGCCCCAGCATTTT	CASSTTGNSNQPQHF
-	TRBJ2-7	TRBV13	-	TGTGCCAGCAGCCAGGACAGAACCTACGAGCAGTACTTC	CASSQDRTYEQYF
-	TRBJ2-3	TRBV28	-	TGTGCCAGCAGTCAACCGCCGCGGATAACTAGCACAGATACGCAGTATTTT	CASSQPPRITSTDTQYF
-	TRBJ2-1	TRBV19	-	TGTGCCAGTAGTATCGACAGCTACAATGAGCAGTTCTTC	CASSIDSYNEQFF
-	TRBJ1-5	TRBV5-1	few	TGCGCCAGCAGCTTGATATTAGGGGGTCAGCCCCAGCATTTT	CASSLILGGQPQHF
-	TRBJ1-1	TRBV29-1	few	TGCAGCGGGTCCGGGGGTGAGACTGAAGCTTTCTTT	CSGSGGETEAFF
TRBD1	TRBJ1-2	TRBV5-6	few	TGTGCCAGCAGCTTGATAGGGACAGGGGGTCTGGGCTATGGCTACACCTTC	CASSLIGTGGLGYGYTF
TRBD2	TRBJ2-5	TRBV7-8	few	TGTGCCAGCAGCCAAGGACTAGCGCACCAAGAGACCCAGTACTTC	CASSQGLAHQETQYF
TRBD2	TRBJ2-1	TRBV4-2	-	TGTGCCAGCAGCCAAGGGCCCAGCGGGAGTGCCAATGAGCAGTTCTTC	CASSQGPSGSANEQFF
TRBD1	TRBJ2-3	TRBV5-1	-	TGCGCCAGCAGCCTCCGGGACAGGGGAACAGATACGCAGTATTTT	CASSLRDRGTDTQYF
-	TRBJ2-5	TRBV7-8	-	TGTGCCAGCAGGAGGCGTCAGGAGACCCAGTACTTC	CASRRRQETQYF
-	TRBJ2-5	TRBV6-1	-	TGTGCCAGCAGTGAAAACAGGACCCCAAGGGAGACCCAGTACTTC	CASSENRTPRETQYF
TRBD2	TRBJ2-7	TRBV7-8	few	TGTGCCAGCAGCTCCGGGACTAGCGGTTTAATTGGCGAGCAGTACTTC	CASSSGTSGLIGEQYF
-	TRBJ2-3	TRBV5-1	few	TGCGCCAGCAGCTTGCGGGGTTACAAAGATACGCAGTATTTT	CASSLRGYKDTQYF
-	TRBJ1-1	TRBV6-6	few	TGTGCCAGCAGTTACCCTGAGGCCACTGAAGCTTTCTTT	CASSYPEATEAFF